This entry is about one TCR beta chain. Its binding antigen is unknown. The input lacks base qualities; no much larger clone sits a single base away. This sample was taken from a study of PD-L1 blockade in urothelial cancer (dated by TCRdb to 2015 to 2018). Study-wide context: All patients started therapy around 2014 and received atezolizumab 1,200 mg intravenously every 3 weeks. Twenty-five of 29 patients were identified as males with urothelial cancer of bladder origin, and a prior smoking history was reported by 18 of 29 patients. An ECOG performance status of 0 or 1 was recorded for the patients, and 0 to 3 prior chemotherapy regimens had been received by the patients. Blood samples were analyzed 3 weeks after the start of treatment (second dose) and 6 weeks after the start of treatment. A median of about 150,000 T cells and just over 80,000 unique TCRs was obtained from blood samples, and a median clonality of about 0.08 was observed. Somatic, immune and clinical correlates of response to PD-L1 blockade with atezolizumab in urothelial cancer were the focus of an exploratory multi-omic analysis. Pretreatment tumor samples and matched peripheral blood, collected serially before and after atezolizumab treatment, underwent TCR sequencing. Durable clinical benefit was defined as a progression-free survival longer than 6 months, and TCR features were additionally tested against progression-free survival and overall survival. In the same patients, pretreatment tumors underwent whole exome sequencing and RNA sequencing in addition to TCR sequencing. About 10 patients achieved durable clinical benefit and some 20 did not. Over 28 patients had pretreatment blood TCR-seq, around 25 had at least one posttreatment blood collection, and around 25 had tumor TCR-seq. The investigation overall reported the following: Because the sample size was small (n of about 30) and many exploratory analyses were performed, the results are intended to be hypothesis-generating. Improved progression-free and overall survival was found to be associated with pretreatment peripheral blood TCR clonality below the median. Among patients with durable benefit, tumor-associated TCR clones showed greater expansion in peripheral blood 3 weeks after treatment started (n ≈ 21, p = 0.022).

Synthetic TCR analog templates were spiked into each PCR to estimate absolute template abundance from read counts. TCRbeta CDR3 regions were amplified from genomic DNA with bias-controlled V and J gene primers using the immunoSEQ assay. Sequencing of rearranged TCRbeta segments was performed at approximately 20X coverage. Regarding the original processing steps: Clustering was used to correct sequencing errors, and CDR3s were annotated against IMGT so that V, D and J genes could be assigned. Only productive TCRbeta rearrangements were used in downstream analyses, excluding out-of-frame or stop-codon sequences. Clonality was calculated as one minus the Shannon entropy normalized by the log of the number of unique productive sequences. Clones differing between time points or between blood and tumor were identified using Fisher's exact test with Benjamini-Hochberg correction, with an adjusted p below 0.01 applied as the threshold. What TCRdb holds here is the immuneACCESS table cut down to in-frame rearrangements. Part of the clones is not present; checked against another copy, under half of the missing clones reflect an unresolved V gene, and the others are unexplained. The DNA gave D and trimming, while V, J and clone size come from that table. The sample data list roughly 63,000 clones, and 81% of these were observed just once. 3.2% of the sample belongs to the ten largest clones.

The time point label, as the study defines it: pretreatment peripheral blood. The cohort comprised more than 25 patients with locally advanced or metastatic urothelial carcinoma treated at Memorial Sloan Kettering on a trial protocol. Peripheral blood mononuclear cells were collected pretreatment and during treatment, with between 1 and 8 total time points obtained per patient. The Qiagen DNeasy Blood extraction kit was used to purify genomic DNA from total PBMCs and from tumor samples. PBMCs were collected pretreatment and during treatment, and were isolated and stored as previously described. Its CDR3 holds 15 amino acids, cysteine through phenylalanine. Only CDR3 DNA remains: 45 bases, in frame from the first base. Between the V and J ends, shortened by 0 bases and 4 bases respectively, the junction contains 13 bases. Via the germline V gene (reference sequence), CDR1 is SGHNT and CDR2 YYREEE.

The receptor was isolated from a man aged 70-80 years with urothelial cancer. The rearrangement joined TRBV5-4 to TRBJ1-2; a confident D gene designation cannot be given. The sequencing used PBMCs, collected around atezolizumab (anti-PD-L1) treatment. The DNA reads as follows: TGTGCCAGCAGCTTGGATGGGCAGGCCAGCTATGGCTACACCTTC. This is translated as CASSLDGQASYGYTF.